This T cell receptor (beta chain) is from a study of cytomegalovirus exposure and HLA in healthy donors. This clone was counted a single time. Its antigen is currently unknown. Germline assignment: CDR1 LGHNT and CDR2 FRNRAP. V was shortened by 0 bases and J by 4 bases, with 7 bases between the two germline ends. The CDR3 is made up of 14 amino acids. Researchers ran the PCR with 60 Vbeta and 13 Jbeta primers. Repertoires were generated with immunoSEQ multiplex PCR, while TCRdb's copy carries only in-frame clones and drops some. This sample has 85,000 to 130,000 clones; approximately 72% occur once, and the top ten carry approximately 14%. The study, taken as a whole, reports: It was approximately 150 TCR beta chains that were listed as cytomegalovirus-associated. Exclusion applied to some V segments, including TRBV6-2 and TRBV6-3, as they were indistinguishable. One cluster of highly shared sequence variants probably arose as a sequencing artifact.

This TCR was recovered from a male donor in good health and CMV-seropositive. The chain couples TRBV12-5 to TRBJ1-3; D is possibly TRBD1 (5 bases). The source material was PBMCs. The CDR3 here is CASGLVDRGNTIYF. For the CDR3, the DNA is TGTGCTAGTGGTTTGGTTGACAGAGGAAACACCATATATTTT.